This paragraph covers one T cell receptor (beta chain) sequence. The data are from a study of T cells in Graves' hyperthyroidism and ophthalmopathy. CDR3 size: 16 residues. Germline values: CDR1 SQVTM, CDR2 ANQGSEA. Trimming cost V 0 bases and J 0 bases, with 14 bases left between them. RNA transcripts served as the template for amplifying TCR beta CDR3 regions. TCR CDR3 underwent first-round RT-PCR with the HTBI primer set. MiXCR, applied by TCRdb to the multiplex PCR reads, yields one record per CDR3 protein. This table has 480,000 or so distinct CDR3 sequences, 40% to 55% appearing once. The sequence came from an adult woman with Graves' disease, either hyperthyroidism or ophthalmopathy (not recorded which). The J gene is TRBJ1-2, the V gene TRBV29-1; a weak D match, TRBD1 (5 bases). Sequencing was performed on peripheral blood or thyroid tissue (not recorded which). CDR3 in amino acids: CSVEESSGWANYGYTF. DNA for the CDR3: TGCAGCGTTGAAGAATCTTCAGGGTGGGCTAACTATGGCTACACCTTC.